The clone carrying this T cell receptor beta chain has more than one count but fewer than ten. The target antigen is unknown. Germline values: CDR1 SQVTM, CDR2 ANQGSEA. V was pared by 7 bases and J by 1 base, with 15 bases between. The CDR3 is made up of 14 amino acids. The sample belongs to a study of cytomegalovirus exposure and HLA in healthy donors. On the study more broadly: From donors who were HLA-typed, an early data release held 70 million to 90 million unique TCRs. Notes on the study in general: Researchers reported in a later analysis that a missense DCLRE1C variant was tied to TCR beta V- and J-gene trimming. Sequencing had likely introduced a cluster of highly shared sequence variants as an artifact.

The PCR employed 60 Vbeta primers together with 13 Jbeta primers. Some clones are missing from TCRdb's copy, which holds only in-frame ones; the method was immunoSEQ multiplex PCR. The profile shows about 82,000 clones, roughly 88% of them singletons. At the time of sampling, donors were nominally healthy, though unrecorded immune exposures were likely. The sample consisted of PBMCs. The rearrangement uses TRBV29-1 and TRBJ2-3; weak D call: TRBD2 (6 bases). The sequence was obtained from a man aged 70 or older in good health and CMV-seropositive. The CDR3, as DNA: TGCAGCGCCGCACTAGCTGGAGGCACAGATACGCAGTATTTT. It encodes CSAALAGGTDTQYF.